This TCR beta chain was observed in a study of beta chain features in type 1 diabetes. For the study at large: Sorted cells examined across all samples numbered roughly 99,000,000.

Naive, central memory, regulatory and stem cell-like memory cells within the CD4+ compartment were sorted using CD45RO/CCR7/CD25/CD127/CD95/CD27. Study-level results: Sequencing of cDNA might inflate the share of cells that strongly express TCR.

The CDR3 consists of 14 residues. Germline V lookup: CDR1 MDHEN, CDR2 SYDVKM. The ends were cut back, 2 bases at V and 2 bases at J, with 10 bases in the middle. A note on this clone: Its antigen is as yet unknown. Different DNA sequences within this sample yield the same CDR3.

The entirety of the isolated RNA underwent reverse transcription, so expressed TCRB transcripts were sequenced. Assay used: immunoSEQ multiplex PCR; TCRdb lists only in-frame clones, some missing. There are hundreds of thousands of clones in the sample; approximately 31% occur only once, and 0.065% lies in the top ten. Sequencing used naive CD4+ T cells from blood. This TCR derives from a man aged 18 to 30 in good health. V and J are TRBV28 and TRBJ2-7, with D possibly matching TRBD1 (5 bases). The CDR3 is CASSLTGPTYEQYF. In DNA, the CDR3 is TGTGCCAGCAGTTTAACAGGCCCCACCTACGAGCAGTACTTC. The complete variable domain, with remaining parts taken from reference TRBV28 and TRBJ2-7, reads DVKVTQSSRYLVKRTGEKVFLECVQDMDHENMFWYRQDPGLGLRLIYFSYDVKMKEKGDIPEGYSVSREKKERFSLILESASTNQTSMYLCASSLTGPTYEQYFGPGTRLTVT.